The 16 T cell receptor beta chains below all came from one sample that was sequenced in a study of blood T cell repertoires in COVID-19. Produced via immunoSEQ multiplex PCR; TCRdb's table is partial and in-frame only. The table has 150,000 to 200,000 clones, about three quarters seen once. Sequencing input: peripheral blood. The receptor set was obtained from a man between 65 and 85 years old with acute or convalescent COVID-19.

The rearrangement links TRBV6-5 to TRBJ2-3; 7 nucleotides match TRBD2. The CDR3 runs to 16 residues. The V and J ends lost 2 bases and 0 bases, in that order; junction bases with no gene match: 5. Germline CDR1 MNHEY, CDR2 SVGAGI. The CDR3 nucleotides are TGTGCCAGCAGTTACCTAGCGGAGCCTAGCACAGATACGCAGTATTTT. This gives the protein CASSYLAEPSTDTQYF.

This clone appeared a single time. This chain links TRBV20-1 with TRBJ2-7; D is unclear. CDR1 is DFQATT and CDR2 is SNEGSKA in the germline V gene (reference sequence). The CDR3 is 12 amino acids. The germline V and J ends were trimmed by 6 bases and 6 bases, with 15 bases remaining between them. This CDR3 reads CSASGVGVEQYF. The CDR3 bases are TGCAGTGCCAGTGGGGTAGGAGTCGAGCAGTACTTC.

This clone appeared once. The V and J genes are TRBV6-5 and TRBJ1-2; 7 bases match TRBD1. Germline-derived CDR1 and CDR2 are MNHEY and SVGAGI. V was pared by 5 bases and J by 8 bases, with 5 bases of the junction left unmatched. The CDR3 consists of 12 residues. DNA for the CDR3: TGTGCCAGCAGTCGTGTACAGGGGGGCTACACCTTC. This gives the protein CASSRVQGGYTF.

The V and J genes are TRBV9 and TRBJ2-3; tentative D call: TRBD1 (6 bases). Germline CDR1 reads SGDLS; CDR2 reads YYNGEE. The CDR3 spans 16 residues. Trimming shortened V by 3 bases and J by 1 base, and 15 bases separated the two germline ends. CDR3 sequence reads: CASSAGQLGRTDTQYF. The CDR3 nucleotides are TGTGCCAGCAGCGCCGGACAGTTGGGCCGCACAGATACGCAGTATTTT.

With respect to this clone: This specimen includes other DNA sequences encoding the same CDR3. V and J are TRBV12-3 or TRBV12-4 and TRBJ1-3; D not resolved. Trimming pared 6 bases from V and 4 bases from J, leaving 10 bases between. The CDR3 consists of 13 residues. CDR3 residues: CASSPPRGNTIYF. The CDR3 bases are TGTGCCAGCAGCCCCCCCAGAGGAAACACCATATATTTT.

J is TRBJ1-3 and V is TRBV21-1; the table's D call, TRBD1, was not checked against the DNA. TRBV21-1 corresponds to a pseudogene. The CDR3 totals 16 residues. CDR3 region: CASSKGTAYSGNTIYF. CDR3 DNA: TGTGCCAGCAGCAAAGGGACAGCGTACTCTGGAAACACCATATATTTT.

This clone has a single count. The CDR3, as DNA: TGTGCCAGCAGCACGGGACAGGGGGGGATGAAGCCCCAGCATTTT. This gives the protein CASSTGQGGMKPQHF. This chain links TRBV5-8 with TRBJ1-5; 11 bases fit TRBD1. With V trimmed by 4 bases and J by 8 bases, 8 bases remained unmatched. Germline V gene sequence: CDR1 SGHTS, CDR2 YDEGEE. CDR3 length: 15 residues.

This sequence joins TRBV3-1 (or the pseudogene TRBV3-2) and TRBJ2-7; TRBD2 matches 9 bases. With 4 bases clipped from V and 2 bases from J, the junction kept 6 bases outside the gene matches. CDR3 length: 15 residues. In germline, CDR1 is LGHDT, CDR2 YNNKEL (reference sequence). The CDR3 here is CASSRTSGPTYEQYF. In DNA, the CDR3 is TGTGCCAGCAGCCGTACTAGCGGGCCAACCTACGAGCAGTACTTC.

The CDR3: CASSGRQPPGNTIYF. The CDR3 DNA follows: TGTGCCAGCTCGGGTAGACAGCCCCCAGGAAACACCATATATTTT. This chain joins TRBV18 and TRBJ1-3; maybe TRBD1 (5 bases). The CDR3 spans 15 residues. Looked up from germline, CDR1 is KGHSH and CDR2 is LQKENI. V was shortened by 6 bases and J by 4 bases, with 16 bases between the two germline ends.

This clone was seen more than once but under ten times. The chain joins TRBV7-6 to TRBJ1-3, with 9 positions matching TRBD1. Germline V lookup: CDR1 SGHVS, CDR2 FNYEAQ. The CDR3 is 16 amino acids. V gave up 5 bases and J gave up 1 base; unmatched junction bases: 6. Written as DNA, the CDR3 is TGTGCCAGCAGCGCCCGACAGGGGGATTCTGGAAACACCATATATTTT. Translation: CASSARQGDSGNTIYF.

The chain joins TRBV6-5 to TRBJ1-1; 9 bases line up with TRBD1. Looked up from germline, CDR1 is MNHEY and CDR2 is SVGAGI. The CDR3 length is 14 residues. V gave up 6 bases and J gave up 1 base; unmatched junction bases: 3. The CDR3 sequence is CASRNRGRNTEAFF. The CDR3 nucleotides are TGTGCCAGCAGAAACAGGGGGCGGAACACTGAAGCTTTCTTT.

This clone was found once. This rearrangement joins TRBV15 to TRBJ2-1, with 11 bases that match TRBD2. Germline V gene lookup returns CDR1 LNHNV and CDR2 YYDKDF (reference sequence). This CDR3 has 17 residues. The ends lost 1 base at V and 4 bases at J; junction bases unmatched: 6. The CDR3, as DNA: TGTGCCACCAGCAGAGTCGTTACTAGCGGGGGATACAATGAGCAGTTCTTC. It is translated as CATSRVVTSGGYNEQFF. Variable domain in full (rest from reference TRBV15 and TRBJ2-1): DAMVIQNPRYQVTQFGKPVTLSCSQTLNHNVMYWYQQKSSQAPKLLFHYYDKDFNNEADTPDNFQSRRPNTSFCFLDIRSPGLGDTAMYLCATSRVVTSGGYNEQFFGPGTRLTVL.

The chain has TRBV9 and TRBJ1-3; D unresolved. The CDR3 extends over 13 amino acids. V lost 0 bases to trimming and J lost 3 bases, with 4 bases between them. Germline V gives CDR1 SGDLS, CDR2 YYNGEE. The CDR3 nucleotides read TGTGCCAGCAGCGTAGATAGTGGAAACACCATATATTTT. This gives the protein CASSVDSGNTIYF.

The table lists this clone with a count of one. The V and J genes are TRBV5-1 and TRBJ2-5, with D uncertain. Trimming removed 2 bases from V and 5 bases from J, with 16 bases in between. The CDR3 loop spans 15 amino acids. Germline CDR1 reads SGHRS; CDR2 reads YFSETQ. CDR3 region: CASSFNPTSSETQYF. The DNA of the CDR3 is TGCGCCAGCAGCTTTAACCCGACAAGTTCCGAGACCCAGTACTTC.

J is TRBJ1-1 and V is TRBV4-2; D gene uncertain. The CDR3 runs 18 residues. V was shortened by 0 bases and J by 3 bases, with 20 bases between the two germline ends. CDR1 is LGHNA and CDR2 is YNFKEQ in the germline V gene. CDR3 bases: TGTGCCAGCAGCCAAGATCGGTTCCACCTAGGTCGGGACACTGAAGCTTTCTTT. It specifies CASSQDRFHLGRDTEAFF.

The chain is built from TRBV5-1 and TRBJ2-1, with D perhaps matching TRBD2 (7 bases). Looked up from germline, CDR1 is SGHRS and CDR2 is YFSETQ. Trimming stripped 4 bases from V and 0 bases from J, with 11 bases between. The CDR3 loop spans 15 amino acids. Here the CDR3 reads CASSIGGRSYNEQFF. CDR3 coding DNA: TGCGCCAGCAGCATCGGGGGGCGCTCCTACAATGAGCAGTTCTTC. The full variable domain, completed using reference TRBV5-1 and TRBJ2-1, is KAGVTQTPRYLIKTRGQQVTLSCSPISGHRSVSWYQQTPGQGLQFLFEYFSETQRNKGNFPGRFSGRQFSNSRSEMNVSTLELGDSALYLCASSIGGRSYNEQFFGPGTRLTVL.